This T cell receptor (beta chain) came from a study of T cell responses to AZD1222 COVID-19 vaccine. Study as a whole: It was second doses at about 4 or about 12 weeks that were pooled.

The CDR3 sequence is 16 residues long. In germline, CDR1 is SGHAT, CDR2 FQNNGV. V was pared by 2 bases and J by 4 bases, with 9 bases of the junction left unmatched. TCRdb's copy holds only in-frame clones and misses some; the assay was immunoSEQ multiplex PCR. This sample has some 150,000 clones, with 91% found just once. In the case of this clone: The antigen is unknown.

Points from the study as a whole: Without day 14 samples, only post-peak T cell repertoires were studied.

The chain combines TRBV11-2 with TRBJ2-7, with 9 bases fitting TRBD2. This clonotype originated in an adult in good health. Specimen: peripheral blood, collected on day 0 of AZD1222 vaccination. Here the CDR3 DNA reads TGTGCCAGCAGCTTACTAGCGGGATTAGGCCCTTACGAGCAGTACTTC. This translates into CASSLLAGLGPYEQYF.